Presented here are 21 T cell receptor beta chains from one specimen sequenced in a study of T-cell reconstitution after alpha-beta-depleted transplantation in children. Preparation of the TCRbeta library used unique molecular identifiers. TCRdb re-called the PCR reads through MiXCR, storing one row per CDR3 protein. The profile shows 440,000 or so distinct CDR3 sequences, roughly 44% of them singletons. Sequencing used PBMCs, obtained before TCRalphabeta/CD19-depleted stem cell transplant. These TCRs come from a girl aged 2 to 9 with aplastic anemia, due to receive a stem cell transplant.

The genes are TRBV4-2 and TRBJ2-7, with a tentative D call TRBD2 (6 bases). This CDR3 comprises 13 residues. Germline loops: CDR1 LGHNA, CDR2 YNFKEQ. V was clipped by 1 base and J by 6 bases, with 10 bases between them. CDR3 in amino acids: CASSQGDFPEQYF. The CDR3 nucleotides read TGTGCCAGCAGCCAAGGGGACTTCCCCGAGCAGTACTTC.

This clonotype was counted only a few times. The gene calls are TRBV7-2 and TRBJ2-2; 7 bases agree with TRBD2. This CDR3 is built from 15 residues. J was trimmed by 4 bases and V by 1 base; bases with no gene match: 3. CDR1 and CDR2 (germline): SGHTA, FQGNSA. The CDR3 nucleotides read TGTGCCAGCAGCTTAGGGGGAGGGTTCACCGGGGAGCTGTTTTTT. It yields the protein CASSLGGGFTGELFF.

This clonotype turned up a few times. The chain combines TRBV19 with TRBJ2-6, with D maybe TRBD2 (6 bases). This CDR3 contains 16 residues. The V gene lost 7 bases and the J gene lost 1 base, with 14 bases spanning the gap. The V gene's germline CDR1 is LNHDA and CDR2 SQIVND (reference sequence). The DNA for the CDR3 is TGTGCCAGTACCCCGGGACTGCCTTCTGGGGCCAACGTCCTGACTTTC. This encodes CASTPGLPSGANVLTF.

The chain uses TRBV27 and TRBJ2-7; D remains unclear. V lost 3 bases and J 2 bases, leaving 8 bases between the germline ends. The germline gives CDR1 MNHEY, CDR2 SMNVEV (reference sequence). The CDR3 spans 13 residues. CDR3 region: CASSFQSPYEQYF. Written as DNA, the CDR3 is TGTGCCAGCAGTTTCCAGAGTCCCTACGAGCAGTACTTC.

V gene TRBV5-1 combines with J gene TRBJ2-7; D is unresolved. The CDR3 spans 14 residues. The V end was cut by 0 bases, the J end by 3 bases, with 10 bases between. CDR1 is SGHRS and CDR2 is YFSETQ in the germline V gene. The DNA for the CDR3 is TGCGCCAGCAGCTTGGCTCTGGGCTTCTACGAGCAGTACTTC. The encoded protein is CASSLALGFYEQYF.

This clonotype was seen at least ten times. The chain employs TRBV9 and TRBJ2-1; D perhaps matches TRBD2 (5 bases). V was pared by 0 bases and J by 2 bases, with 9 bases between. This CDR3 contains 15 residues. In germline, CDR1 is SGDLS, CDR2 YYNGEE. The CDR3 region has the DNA TGTGCCAGCAGCGTAGTGGGAGATACCTACAATGAGCAGTTCTTC. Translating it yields CASSVVGDTYNEQFF.

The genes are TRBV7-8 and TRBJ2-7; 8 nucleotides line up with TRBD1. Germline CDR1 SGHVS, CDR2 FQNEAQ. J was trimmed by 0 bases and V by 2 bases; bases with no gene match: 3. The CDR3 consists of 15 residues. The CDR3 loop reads CASSLTQGGSYEQYF. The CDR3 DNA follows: TGTGCCAGCAGCTTAACACAGGGGGGCTCCTACGAGCAGTACTTC.

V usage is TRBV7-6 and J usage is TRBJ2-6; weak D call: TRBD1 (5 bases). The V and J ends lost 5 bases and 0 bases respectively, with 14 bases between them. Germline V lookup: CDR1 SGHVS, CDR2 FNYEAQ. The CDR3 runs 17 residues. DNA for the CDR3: TGTGCCAGCAGCCCGGTAGGGGTCGTCTCTGGGGCCAACGTCCTGACTTTC. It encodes CASSPVGVVSGANVLTF. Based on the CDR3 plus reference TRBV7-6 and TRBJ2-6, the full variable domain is GAGVSQSPRYKVTKRGQDVALRCDPISGHVSLYWYRQALGQGPEFLTYFNYEAQQDKSGLPNDRFSAERPEGSISTLTIQRTEQRDSAMYRCASSPVGVVSGANVLTFGAGSRLTVL.

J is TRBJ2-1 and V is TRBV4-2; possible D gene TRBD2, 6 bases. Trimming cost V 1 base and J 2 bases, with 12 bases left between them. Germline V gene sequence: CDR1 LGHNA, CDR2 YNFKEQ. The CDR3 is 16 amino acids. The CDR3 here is CASSQGVSGTYNEQFF. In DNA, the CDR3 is TGTGCCAGCAGCCAAGGGGTTAGCGGTACCTACAATGAGCAGTTCTTC.

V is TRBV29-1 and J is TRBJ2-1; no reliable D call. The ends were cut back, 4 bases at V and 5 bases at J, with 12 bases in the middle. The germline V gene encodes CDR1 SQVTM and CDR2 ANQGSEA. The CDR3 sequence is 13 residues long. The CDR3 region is CSVVRRSNNEQFF. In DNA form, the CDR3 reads TGCAGCGTTGTGCGCAGATCCAACAATGAGCAGTTCTTC.

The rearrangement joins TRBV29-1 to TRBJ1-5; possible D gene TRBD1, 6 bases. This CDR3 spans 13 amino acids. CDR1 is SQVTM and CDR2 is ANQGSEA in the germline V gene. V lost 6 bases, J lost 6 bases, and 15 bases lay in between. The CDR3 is CSVVTGRSQPQHF. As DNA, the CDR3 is TGCAGCGTCGTTACAGGGCGAAGTCAGCCCCAGCATTTT.

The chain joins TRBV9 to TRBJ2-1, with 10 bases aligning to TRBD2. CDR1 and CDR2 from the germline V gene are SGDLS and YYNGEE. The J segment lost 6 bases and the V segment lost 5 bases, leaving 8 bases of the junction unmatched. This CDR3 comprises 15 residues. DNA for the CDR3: TGTGCCAGCAGGCCTCCTAGCGGGAGCACCAATGAGCAGTTCTTC. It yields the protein CASRPPSGSTNEQFF.

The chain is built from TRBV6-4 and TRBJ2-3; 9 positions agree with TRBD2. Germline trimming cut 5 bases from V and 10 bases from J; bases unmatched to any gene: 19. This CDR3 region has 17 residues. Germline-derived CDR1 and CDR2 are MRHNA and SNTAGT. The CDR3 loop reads CASSPPGGLAPPNAQYF. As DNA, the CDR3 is TGTGCCAGCAGTCCGCCGGGGGGACTAGCCCCCCCAAACGCGCAGTATTTT.

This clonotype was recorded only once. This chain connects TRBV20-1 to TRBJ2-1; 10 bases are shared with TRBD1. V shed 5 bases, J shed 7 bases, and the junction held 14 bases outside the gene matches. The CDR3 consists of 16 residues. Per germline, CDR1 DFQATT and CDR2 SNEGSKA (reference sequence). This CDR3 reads CSAPSTPGQGSNEQFF. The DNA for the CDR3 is TGCAGTGCTCCCTCAACCCCGGGACAGGGGAGTAATGAGCAGTTCTTC.

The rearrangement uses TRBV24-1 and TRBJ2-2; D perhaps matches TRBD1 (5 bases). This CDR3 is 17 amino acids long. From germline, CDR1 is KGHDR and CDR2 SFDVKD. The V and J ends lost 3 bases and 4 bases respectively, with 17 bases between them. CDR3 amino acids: CATSDTRQGIVTGELFF. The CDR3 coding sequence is TGTGCCACCAGTGATACGAGGCAGGGAATAGTCACCGGGGAGCTGTTTTTT.

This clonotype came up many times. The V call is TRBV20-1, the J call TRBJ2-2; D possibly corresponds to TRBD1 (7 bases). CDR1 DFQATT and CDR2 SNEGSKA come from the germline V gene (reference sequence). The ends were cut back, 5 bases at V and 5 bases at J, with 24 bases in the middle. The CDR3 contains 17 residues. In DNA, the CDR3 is TGCAGTGCTTGGGACAGTCTGCGGGGCACGGAGACCGGGGAGCTGTTTTTT. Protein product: CSAWDSLRGTETGELFF.

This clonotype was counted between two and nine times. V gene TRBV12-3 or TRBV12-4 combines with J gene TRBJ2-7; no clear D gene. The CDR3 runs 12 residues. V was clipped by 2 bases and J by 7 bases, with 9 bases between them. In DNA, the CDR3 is TGTGCCAGCAGTTTAAACGATGGGGAGCAGTACTTC. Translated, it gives CASSLNDGEQYF.

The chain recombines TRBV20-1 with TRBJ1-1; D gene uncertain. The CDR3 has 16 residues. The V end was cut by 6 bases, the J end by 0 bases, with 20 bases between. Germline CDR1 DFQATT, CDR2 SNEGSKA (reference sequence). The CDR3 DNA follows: TGCAGTGCCCGAGAGGTGGCAGGACCCATGAACACTGAAGCTTTCTTT. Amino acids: CSAREVAGPMNTEAFF.

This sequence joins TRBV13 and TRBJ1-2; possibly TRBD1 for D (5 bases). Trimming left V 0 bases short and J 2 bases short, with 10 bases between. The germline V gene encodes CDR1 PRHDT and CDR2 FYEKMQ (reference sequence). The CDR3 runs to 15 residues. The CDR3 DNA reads TGTGCCAGCAGCTTAGGTAGAGGGGCGAACTATGGCTACACCTTC. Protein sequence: CASSLGRGANYGYTF.

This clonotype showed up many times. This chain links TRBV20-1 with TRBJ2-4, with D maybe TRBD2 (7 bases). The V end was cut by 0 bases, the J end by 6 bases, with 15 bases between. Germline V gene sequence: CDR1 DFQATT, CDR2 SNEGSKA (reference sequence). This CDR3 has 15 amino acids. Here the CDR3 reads CSARDSAGGRNIQYF. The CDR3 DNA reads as TGCAGTGCTAGAGATTCCGCCGGGGGGCGAAACATTCAGTACTTC.

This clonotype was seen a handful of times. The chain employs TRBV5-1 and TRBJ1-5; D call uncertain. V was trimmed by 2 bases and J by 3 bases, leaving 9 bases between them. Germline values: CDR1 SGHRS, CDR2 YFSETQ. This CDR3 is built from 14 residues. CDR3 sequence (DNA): TGCGCCAGCAGCTTTGACGGAAACAATCAGCCCCAGCATTTT. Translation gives CASSFDGNNQPQHF.